The T cell receptor (beta chain) under discussion was sequenced for a study of T-cell memory formation after mild COVID-19. Study-wide background: TCR clusters largely stayed donor specific. Study-wide findings and caveats: Clones which contracted sat mainly in CM and EM if CD4+, and in EMRA if CD8+. For second-wave clones that peaked at day 37, SARS-CoV-2 specificity went unverified.

V lost 2 bases and J 7 bases, leaving 18 bases between the germline ends. CDR3 length equals 16 residues. Germline V gives CDR1 MNHEY, CDR2 SVGEGT. TCR alpha and TCR beta cDNA libraries carrying sample barcodes and UMIs were produced by 5'RACE using constant-segment primers. TCRdb re-derived calls from the 5' RACE reads in MiXCR, one entry per CDR3 protein. The table has about 120,000 distinct CDR3 sequences, about a fifth seen once. Regarding this clonotype: Its target is not known.

The TCR sequence derives from a young man who had mild COVID-19 (a few samples of this study predate the infection). Cell type and time point are not known. The specimen sequenced was PBMCs or a T cell subset sorted from them (not recorded which). This chain connects TRBV6-2 or TRBV6-3 to TRBJ2-1, with D maybe TRBD1 (5 bases). CDR3: CASSYTSDMGLNEQFF. The CDR3 DNA sequence: TGTGCCAGCAGTTACACCAGCGACATGGGGCTGAATGAGCAGTTCTTC.